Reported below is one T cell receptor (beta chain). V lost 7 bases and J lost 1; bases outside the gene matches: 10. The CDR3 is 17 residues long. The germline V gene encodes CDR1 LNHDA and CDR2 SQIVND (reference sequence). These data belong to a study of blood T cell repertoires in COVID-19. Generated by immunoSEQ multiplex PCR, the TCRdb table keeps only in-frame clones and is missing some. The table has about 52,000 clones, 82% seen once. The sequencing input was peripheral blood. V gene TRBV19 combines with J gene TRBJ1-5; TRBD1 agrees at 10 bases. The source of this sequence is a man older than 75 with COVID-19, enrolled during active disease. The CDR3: CASTPGQGSLSNQPQHF. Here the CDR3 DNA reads TGTGCCAGTACCCCGGGACAGGGGAGTTTGAGCAATCAGCCCCAGCATTTT.